These 30 T cell receptor beta chains came from one sample sequenced in a study of blood T cell repertoires in COVID-19. Libraries were prepared by immunoSEQ multiplex PCR; TCRdb keeps only in-frame clonotypes and omits some of them. The sample records about 250,000 clones, about 88% being singletons. Sequencing used PBMCs or T cells enriched from blood (not recorded which). These receptors were collected from a woman aged 50 to 65 who had recovered from COVID-19.

The genes are TRBV28 and TRBJ1-4, with 12 positions matching TRBD1. Per germline, CDR1 MDHEN and CDR2 SYDVKM. The CDR3 loop spans 15 amino acids. V lost 2 bases and J lost 6; bases outside the gene matches: 1. CDR3 DNA: TGTGCCAGCAGTTTAGGGACAGGGGGCGATGAAAAACTGTTTTTT. Residues: CASSLGTGGDEKLFF. The variable domain in full, completed from reference TRBV28 and TRBJ1-4, reads DVKVTQSSRYLVKRTGEKVFLECVQDMDHENMFWYRQDPGLGLRLIYFSYDVKMKEKGDIPEGYSVSREKKERFSLILESASTNQTSMYLCASSLGTGGDEKLFFGSGTQLSVL.

The rearrangement links TRBV7-3 to TRBJ2-1; 10 positions match TRBD2. V lost 6 bases, J lost 7 bases, and 18 bases stayed unmatched. The CDR3 totals 18 residues. Germline V lookup: CDR1 SGHTA, CDR2 FQGTGA. The CDR3 nucleotides are TGTGCCAGCAGGAAAAGGGGAGGGAGCCTAGCGGGAGATAATGAGCAGTTCTTC. Protein product: CASRKRGGSLAGDNEQFF. The entire variable domain, with the rest obtained from reference TRBV7-3 and TRBJ2-1, is as follows: GAGVSQTPSNKVTEKGKYVELRCDPISGHTALYWYRQSLGQGPEFLIYFQGTGAADDSGLPNDRFFAVRPEGSVSTLKIQRTERGDSAVYLCASRKRGGSLAGDNEQFFGPGTRLTVL.

The chain has TRBV4-3 and TRBJ2-5, with a weak D call TRBD1 (5 bases). This CDR3 has 16 residues. Trimming left V 1 base short and J 5 bases short, with 17 bases between. CDR1 is LGHNA and CDR2 is YSLEER in the germline V gene. The CDR3 sequence: CASSQAWGQSRETQYF. The CDR3 nucleotides read TGCGCCAGCAGCCAAGCTTGGGGCCAATCGCGGGAGACCCAGTACTTC.

The chain couples TRBV18 to TRBJ2-3; no reliable D call. The germline CDR1 and CDR2 sequences are KGHSH and LQKENI. This CDR3 is 14 amino acids long. V was clipped by 2 bases and J by 2 bases, with 8 bases between them. The CDR3 bases are TGTGCCAGCTCACCAGGGCACGACACAGATACGCAGTATTTT. Residues: CASSPGHDTDTQYF. The whole variable domain, remainder taken from reference TRBV18 and TRBJ2-3, is NAGVMQNPRHLVRRRGQEARLRCSPMKGHSHVYWYRQLPEEGLKFMVYLQKENIIDESGMPKERFSAEFPKEGPSILRIQQVVRGDSAAYFCASSPGHDTDTQYFGPGTRLTVL.

Worth noting for this clone: The same CDR3 is also encoded by other DNA sequences in this sample. The chain recombines TRBV7-2 with TRBJ1-2; no clear D gene. Germline loops: CDR1 SGHTA, CDR2 FQGNSA. This CDR3 region has 14 residues. V gave up 1 base and J gave up 2 bases, with 8 bases separating them. The CDR3 is CASSLVGGNYGYTF. The DNA of the CDR3 is TGTGCCAGCAGCTTAGTCGGCGGAAACTATGGCTACACCTTC.

The rearrangement joins TRBV30 to TRBJ2-2; D is unresolved. Trimming took 1 base from V and 4 from J, leaving 4 bases between them. From germline, CDR1 is GTSNPN and CDR2 SVGIG (reference sequence). The CDR3 is 12 residues long. Here the CDR3 DNA reads TGTGCCTGGAGTGACATCACCGGGGAGCTGTTTTTT. Protein: CAWSDITGELFF.

V gene TRBV13 combines with J gene TRBJ2-7; TRBD1 matches 8 bases. The trim removed 5 bases at V and 3 bases at J, leaving 0 bases unmatched. CDR1 and CDR2 from the germline V gene are PRHDT and FYEKMQ (reference sequence). The CDR3 runs 12 residues. The CDR3 is CASSTGGYEQYF. Written as DNA, the CDR3 is TGTGCCAGCAGCACAGGGGGCTACGAGCAGTACTTC.

J is TRBJ1-4 and V is TRBV18; 7 bases match TRBD1. The CDR3 totals 16 residues. Germline CDR1 and CDR2: KGHSH and LQKENI. With V trimmed by 1 base and J by 4 bases, 6 bases remained unmatched. CDR3: CASSPLNTGVNEKLFF. CDR3 sequence (DNA): TGTGCCAGCTCACCACTGAACACAGGGGTTAATGAAAAACTGTTTTTT.

This chain joins TRBV5-6 and TRBJ2-1, with 9 nucleotides matching TRBD2. Per the germline V gene, CDR1 is SGHDT and CDR2 is YYEEEE. The trim removed 6 bases at V and 9 bases at J, leaving 10 bases unmatched. This CDR3 has 14 amino acids. CDR3 bases: TGTGCCAGCATAAGGCGGGAGGGCTTAGGTGAGCAGTTCTTC. Residues: CASIRREGLGEQFF. The full variable domain, its missing parts supplied by reference TRBV5-6 and TRBJ2-1, is DAGVTQSPTHLIKTRGQQVTLRCSPKSGHDTVSWYQQALGQGPQFIFQYYEEEERQRGNFPDRFSGHQFPNYSSELNVNALLLGDSALYLCASIRREGLGEQFFGPGTRLTVL.

The V gene is TRBV7-3, the J gene TRBJ2-5; tentative D call: TRBD2 (5 bases). Germline loops: CDR1 SGHTA, CDR2 FQGTGA. The CDR3 extends over 14 amino acids. Trimming shortened V by 7 bases and J by 4 bases, and 16 bases separated the two germline ends. In DNA form, the CDR3 reads TGTGCCAGCAAAGTAACGGGAAGCGGAGAGACCCAGTACTTC. Translating gives CASKVTGSGETQYF.

Here the CDR3 DNA reads TGTGCCAGCAGCTACAGGGTGACTGGGGCCAACGTCCTGACTTTC. Amino acids: CASSYRVTGANVLTF. The V gene is TRBV11-2, the J gene TRBJ2-6, with D maybe TRBD1 (6 bases). Between the trimmed V and J ends, which lost 4 bases and 2 bases, there was a span of 9 bases. The CDR3 totals 15 residues. Per the germline V gene, CDR1 is SGHAT and CDR2 is FQNNGV.

This clone showed up just once. The chain joins TRBV7-2 to TRBJ2-3, with 11 nucleotides matching TRBD2. After removal of 4 bases from V and 4 bases from J, the junction contained 10 bases not matched to a gene. The CDR3 covers 17 residues. Germline CDR1 is SGHTA and CDR2 is FQGNSA. The CDR3 protein is CASSSSVTSGTADTQYF. CDR3 coding DNA: TGTGCCAGCAGCTCTTCAGTGACTAGCGGGACGGCAGATACGCAGTATTTT.

The rearrangement joins TRBV28 to TRBJ1-6; D is possibly TRBD1 (6 bases). V lost 7 bases to trimming and J lost 5 bases, with 18 bases between them. From germline, CDR1 is MDHEN and CDR2 SYDVKM. This CDR3 spans 16 amino acids. The CDR3 loop reads CASILAGAYNNSPLHF. Written as DNA, the CDR3 is TGTGCCAGCATCCTGGCAGGGGCTTATAATAATTCACCCCTCCACTTT.

The rearrangement links TRBV2 to TRBJ2-2; 7 bases are a match to TRBD1. CDR1 is SNHLY, CDR2 FYNNEI, per germline. V lost 8 bases and J lost 7; bases outside the gene matches: 16. This CDR3 contains 16 residues. The CDR3 protein is CASCRGTRGGGGELFF. The DNA for the CDR3 is TGTGCCAGCTGTCGGGGAACTAGAGGGGGCGGCGGGGAGCTGTTTTTT.

The CDR3 is CSAREEGPQHF. The CDR3 nucleotides are TGCAGTGCTAGAGAAGAGGGTCCCCAGCATTTT. The gene calls are TRBV20-1 and TRBJ1-5, with no clear D. V was shortened by 0 bases and J by 10 bases, with 7 bases between the two germline ends. Per germline, CDR1 DFQATT and CDR2 SNEGSKA (reference sequence). The CDR3 totals 11 residues.

The chain couples TRBV18 to TRBJ2-2; D might be TRBD1 (6 bases). Looked up from germline, CDR1 is KGHSH and CDR2 is LQKENI. Trimming removed 3 bases at V and 5 bases at J, with 10 bases between. This CDR3 spans 14 amino acids. CDR3 protein: CASSPRQATGELFF. For the CDR3, the DNA is TGTGCCAGCTCACCGAGACAGGCAACCGGGGAGCTGTTTTTT.

V gene TRBV5-1 combines with J gene TRBJ2-1; D might be TRBD2 (5 bases). V was pared by 6 bases and J by 8 bases, with 24 bases between. CDR1 and CDR2 (germline): SGHRS, YFSETQ. The CDR3 contains 16 residues. The CDR3 loop reads CASTASTRRANDEQFF. CDR3 bases: TGCGCCAGCACCGCCTCAACTAGACGGGCAAACGATGAGCAGTTCTTC.

The V gene is TRBV7-8, the J gene TRBJ1-1; TRBD1 aligns across 8 bases. With V trimmed by 4 bases and J by 5 bases, 15 bases remained unmatched. Germline CDR1 is SGHVS and CDR2 is FQNEAQ. The length of the CDR3 is 17 residues. In nucleotides, the CDR3 is TGTGCCAGCAGCTGGGGCGGGTTAGGACAGGGATGGACTGAAGCTTTCTTT. Protein product: CASSWGGLGQGWTEAFF. The whole variable domain, filled in from reference TRBV7-8 and TRBJ1-1, reads GAGVSQSPRYKVAKRGQDVALRCDPISGHVSLFWYQQALGQGPEFLTYFQNEAQLDKSGLPSDRFFAERPEGSVSTLKIQRTQQEDSAVYLCASSWGGLGQGWTEAFFGQGTRLTVV.

The chain joins TRBV11-2 to TRBJ1-5, with TRBD1 matching 9 bases. V was pared by 8 bases and J by 5 bases, with 4 bases of the junction left unmatched. The CDR3 runs to 13 residues. Germline V lookup: CDR1 SGHAT, CDR2 FQNNGV. The CDR3 DNA is TGTGCCAGCGCTTGGGACAGGGATCAGCCCCAGCATTTT. Its translation: CASAWDRDQPQHF.

V usage is TRBV18 and J usage is TRBJ2-3; 9 nucleotides align to TRBD2. The CDR3 has 16 residues. V shed 2 bases, J shed 4 bases, and the junction held 7 bases outside the gene matches. Germline loops: CDR1 KGHSH, CDR2 LQKENI. The CDR3, as DNA: TGTGCCAGCTCACCAAGATTAGCGGGAGTGTCAGATACGCAGTATTTT. It translates to CASSPRLAGVSDTQYF. Looking up the rest from reference TRBV18 and TRBJ2-3 gives the full variable domain: NAGVMQNPRHLVRRRGQEARLRCSPMKGHSHVYWYRQLPEEGLKFMVYLQKENIIDESGMPKERFSAEFPKEGPSILRIQQVVRGDSAAYFCASSPRLAGVSDTQYFGPGTRLTVL.

The chain links TRBV19 to TRBJ1-1; the match to TRBD1 covers 8 bases. V lost 7 bases to trimming and J lost 3 bases; unmatched junction nucleotides: 7. Germline CDR1 and CDR2: LNHDA and SQIVND (reference sequence). The CDR3 contains 14 residues. The CDR3 nucleotides read TGTGCCAGTAACTCGGACAGGGCTCACACTGAAGCTTTCTTT. Its protein product is CASNSDRAHTEAFF. The full variable domain, in which reference TRBV19 and TRBJ1-1 provide the parts outside the CDR3, is DGGITQSPKYLFRKEGQNVTLSCEQNLNHDAMYWYRQDPGQGLRLIYYSQIVNDFQKGDIAEGYSVSREKKESFPLTVTSAQKNPTAFYLCASNSDRAHTEAFFGQGTRLTVV.

The rearrangement uses TRBV4-1 and TRBJ1-5; 7 nucleotides line up with TRBD1. CDR1 is MGHRA and CDR2 is YSYEKL in the germline V gene. The CDR3 runs to 17 residues. The V and J ends lost 0 bases and 1 base, in that order; junction bases with no gene match: 6. CDR3 in amino acids: CASSQEKGGESNQPQHF. CDR3 DNA sequence: TGCGCCAGCAGCCAAGAAAAAGGGGGCGAGAGCAATCAGCCCCAGCATTTT.

This sequence joins TRBV6-6 and TRBJ2-7; TRBD2 is a possible D gene (5 bases). The CDR3 is made up of 12 amino acids. V lost 5 bases and J lost 3, with 8 bases in between. The germline V gene encodes CDR1 MNHNY and CDR2 SVGAGI (reference sequence). The CDR3 loop reads CASSTSGYEQYF. The CDR3 DNA sequence: TGTGCCAGCAGTACGAGCGGCTACGAGCAGTACTTC.

The chain uses TRBV24-1 and TRBJ2-3; 16 bases are a match to TRBD2. The trim removed 3 bases at V and 0 bases at J, leaving 11 bases unmatched. This CDR3 is 21 amino acids long. Germline V CDR1 and CDR2: KGHDR, SFDVKD. The CDR3 sequence: CATSDRGTSGRASVSTDTQYF. In DNA, the CDR3 is TGTGCCACCAGTGATAGAGGGACTAGCGGGAGGGCTTCGGTTAGCACAGATACGCAGTATTTT.

The CDR3 coding sequence is TGTGCCAGCAGCTTCGGGTCCTATAATTCACCCCTCCACTTT. Amino acids: CASSFGSYNSPLHF. The chain has TRBV5-6 and TRBJ1-6; D gene uncertain. The CDR3 sequence is 14 residues long. From germline, CDR1 is SGHDT and CDR2 YYEEEE. Between the trimmed V and J ends, which lost 2 bases and 1 base, there was a span of 4 bases.

This chain connects TRBV1 to TRBJ1-3. TRBV1 is a documented pseudogene. The CDR3 has 16 residues. Here the CDR3 DNA reads TGCACCAGCAGCCAAGTGAGTCCGGGAATTGGAAACACCATATATTTT. Translating gives CTSSQVSPGIGNTIYF.

This chain links TRBV2 with TRBJ1-1; no reliable D call. This CDR3 has 13 amino acids. The V and J ends lost 6 bases and 1 base respectively, with 9 bases between them. The germline V gene has CDR1 SNHLY and CDR2 FYNNEI. CDR3 loop: CASSPPRNTEAFF. CDR3 sequence (DNA): TGTGCCAGCAGCCCGCCCAGGAACACTGAAGCTTTCTTT.

The chain couples TRBV28 to TRBJ1-3; TRBD1 matches at 10 bases. Germline V gives CDR1 MDHEN, CDR2 SYDVKM. V lost 6 bases and J lost 4; bases outside the gene matches: 3. The CDR3 spans 14 residues. The CDR3 sequence is CASRGQGKGNTIYF. The CDR3 nucleotides read TGTGCCAGCAGGGGACAGGGGAAAGGAAACACCATATATTTT.

The genes are TRBV27 and TRBJ2-1; maybe TRBD2 (6 bases). The CDR3 contains 20 residues. V was clipped by 7 bases and J by 0 bases, with 28 bases between them. Germline V lookup: CDR1 MNHEY, CDR2 SMNVEV (reference sequence). CDR3 residues: CASTPGISGSVPSSYNEQFF. CDR3 bases: TGTGCCAGCACTCCCGGTATTAGCGGTTCGGTCCCTAGCTCCTACAATGAGCAGTTCTTC.

The chain carries TRBV9 and TRBJ1-3, with a possible D match to TRBD1 (6 bases). Trimming cost V 0 bases and J 4 bases, with 11 bases left between them. The CDR3 is 15 amino acids. Germline values: CDR1 SGDLS, CDR2 YYNGEE. CDR3 sequence reads: CASSVVAGAGNTIYF. In nucleotides, the CDR3 is TGTGCCAGCAGCGTAGTCGCAGGGGCCGGAAACACCATATATTTT.